This TCR beta chain was sequenced for a study of blood T cell repertoires in COVID-19. Study background: T cells, B-cell-depleted T cells, or PBMCs provided the cDNA or gDNA that served as material.

TCRdb keeps only in-frame clones here, not all; method: immunoSEQ multiplex PCR. The table has approximately 120,000 clones, approximately 83% seen once; the top ten hold around 11%. The CDR3 loop spans 14 amino acids. In germline, CDR1 is ENHRY, CDR2 SYGVKD. The V and J ends lost 6 bases and 8 bases respectively, with 19 bases between them. The sequenced sample consisted of peripheral blood. This clonotype originated in a man aged 55 to 70 with acute or convalescent COVID-19. The chain links TRBV10-3 to TRBJ1-2; D is uncertain. The CDR3 protein is CAIRAAAGWLGYTF. The CDR3 DNA reads TGTGCCATCAGGGCAGCGGCTGGCTGGTTGGGCTACACCTTC.